The 23 T cell receptor beta chains in this list originate from one sample, sequenced in a study of beta chain features in type 1 diabetes (dated by TCRdb to 2016 to 2019). The antigens of these receptors remain unknown. Here is what the overall study found, with its caveats: In all four CD4+ subsets, TCRB CDR3 length was moderately but significantly shorter in type 1 diabetes patients.

Libraries came from the immunoSEQ multiplex PCR assay. The High Capacity cDNA Reverse Transcription Kit was used to reverse transcribe all of the isolated RNA, meaning that expressed TCRB transcripts were what got sequenced. Imported from immuneACCESS, the table was reduced by TCRdb to in-frame sequences with V and J called. These copies leave out some clones; in studies compared against another copy, an unresolved V gene accounts for under half, and the cause of the remainder is not known. The sample includes some 200,000 clones, with 16% observed a single time. The ten largest clones take up about 0.092% of the sample. Input material: naive CD4+ T cells from blood. The cell subset or site label, as the study defines it: true naive CD4+ T cells. The receptors stem from a man between 25 and 39 years old with type 1 diabetes.

V gene TRBV13 combines with J gene TRBJ2-5, with D unclear. The DNA end lines up better with TRBJ2-7; the J call may be wrong. The germline CDR1 and CDR2 sequences are PRHDT and FYEKMQ (reference sequence). This CDR3 is built from 13 residues. The CDR3 DNA sequence: TGTGCCAGCAGCCGGAAAATACACTACGAGCAGTACTTC. This translates into CASSRKIHYEQYF.

V usage is TRBV18 and J usage is TRBJ1-1; maybe TRBD1 (6 bases). V was cut by 4 bases and J by 4 bases, with 7 bases left in between. This CDR3 contains 12 residues. CDR1 is KGHSH and CDR2 is LQKENI in the germline V gene. This chain's CDR3 is CASSQGVTEAFF. The CDR3 DNA follows: TGTGCCAGCTCACAGGGGGTCACTGAAGCTTTCTTT. Full variable domain (missing parts from reference TRBV18 and TRBJ1-1): NAGVMQNPRHLVRRRGQEARLRCSPMKGHSHVYWYRQLPEEGLKFMVYLQKENIIDESGMPKERFSAEFPKEGPSILRIQQVVRGDSAAYFCASSQGVTEAFFGQGTRLTVV.

This rearrangement joins TRBV5-6 to TRBJ1-2; D is possibly TRBD1 (6 bases). The CDR3 extends over 15 amino acids. The germline V and J ends were trimmed by 4 bases and 2 bases, with 15 bases remaining between them. CDR1 and CDR2 from the germline V gene are SGHDT and YYEEEE. DNA for the CDR3: TGTGCCAGCAGCCTCCCTGGACAGCGAAACTATGGCTACACCTTC. This sequence encodes CASSLPGQRNYGYTF.

The V and J genes are TRBV28 and TRBJ1-2; D ambiguous. CDR1 and CDR2 (germline): MDHEN, SYDVKM. The CDR3 consists of 13 residues. V was pared by 1 base and J by 4 bases, with 7 bases between. The CDR3 region is CASSLSAVYGYTF. CDR3 coding DNA: TGTGCCAGCAGTTTATCGGCGGTCTATGGCTACACCTTC.

This clone has only a few counts. V gene TRBV9 combines with J gene TRBJ2-1; TRBD2 aligns across 8 bases. The CDR3 totals 17 residues. From germline, CDR1 is SGDLS and CDR2 YYNGEE. V trimming: 0 bases; J trimming: 5 bases; junction bases outside the gene matches: 10. In nucleotides, the CDR3 is TGTGCCAGCAGCGTAGGACTAGCGCCTAAGCTAGACAATGAGCAGTTCTTC. Amino acid sequence: CASSVGLAPKLDNEQFF.

The gene calls are TRBV6-6 and TRBJ2-1; no clear D gene. With 4 bases removed from V and 8 bases from J, the gap between germline ends came to 6 bases. This CDR3 has 11 amino acids. Germline CDR1 MNHNY, CDR2 SVGAGI (reference sequence). The CDR3 nucleotides read TGTGCCAGCAGTTCCCCAGATGAGCAGTTCTTC. Protein sequence: CASSSPDEQFF.

V and J are TRBV30 and TRBJ2-7; 8 nucleotides match TRBD1. The CDR3 is made up of 14 amino acids. CDR1 is GTSNPN, CDR2 SVGIG, per germline (reference sequence). V was pared by 3 bases and J by 4 bases, with 8 bases of the junction left unmatched. CDR3 nucleotides: TGTGCCTGGAGAGGGACAGGTTCTTTGTACGAGCAGTACTTC. Its protein product is CAWRGTGSLYEQYF.

This clone was observed a few times. The chain is built from TRBV29-1 and TRBJ2-3; D uncertain. The CDR3 loop spans 12 amino acids. Trimming removed 1 base at V and 2 bases at J, with 4 bases between. Germline-derived CDR1 and CDR2 are SQVTM and ANQGSEA. The CDR3 bases are TGCAGCGTTGAAGGTTTCACAGATACGCAGTATTTT. It yields the protein CSVEGFTDTQYF.

The sample holds a few counts of this clone. The chain carries TRBV23-1 and TRBJ1-4; D may be TRBD1 (5 bases). TRBV23-1 is reported as an ORF; its role is uncertain. V lost 0 bases to trimming and J lost 8 bases, with 13 bases between them. The CDR3 is made up of 15 amino acids. Written as DNA, the CDR3 is TGCGCCAGCAGTCAATCTCAACAGGTGGACGAAAAACTGTTTTTT. Translating it yields CASSQSQQVDEKLFF.

In this sample, this clone turned up a few times. V is TRBV10-3 and J is TRBJ2-3; 9 bases fit TRBD2. After removal of 3 bases from V and 4 bases from J, the junction contained 8 bases not matched to a gene. From germline, CDR1 is ENHRY and CDR2 SYGVKD. The CDR3 contains 16 residues. The CDR3 loop reads CAISDMGAGGPDTQYF. The CDR3 DNA reads TGTGCCATCAGTGACATGGGCGCGGGAGGGCCAGATACGCAGTATTTT.

The chain couples TRBV6-5 to TRBJ2-1; D not certain. This CDR3 region has 15 residues. The V gene lost 0 bases and the J gene lost 4 bases, with 10 bases spanning the gap. CDR1 is MNHEY and CDR2 is SVGAGI in the germline V gene. The CDR3 region has the DNA TGTGCCAGCAGTTACTCCCTCAATAGGTACAATGAGCAGTTCTTC. Amino acid sequence: CASSYSLNRYNEQFF.

The V gene is TRBV7-2, the J gene TRBJ2-3; TRBD2 matches 14 bases. V shed 5 bases, J shed 3 bases, and the junction held 1 base outside the gene matches. Per germline, CDR1 SGHTA and CDR2 FQGNSA. The length of the CDR3 is 15 residues. The CDR3 nucleotides are TGTGCCAGCAGCGGGACTAGCGGGAGTACAGATACGCAGTATTTT. It codes for CASSGTSGSTDTQYF.

This clone was picked up a small number of times. V usage is TRBV18 and J usage is TRBJ2-7; the match to TRBD1 covers 10 bases. The ends lost 4 bases at V and 5 bases at J; junction bases unmatched: 2. There are 13 residues in the CDR3. From germline, CDR1 is KGHSH and CDR2 LQKENI. CDR3 in amino acids: CASSRDRGNEQYF. The CDR3 DNA is TGTGCCAGCTCACGGGACAGGGGAAACGAGCAGTACTTC.

CDR3 bases: TGCGCCAGCAGCCGCCCCACCCATGAAGAGACCCAGTACTTC. Amino acids: CASSRPTHEETQYF. This chain joins TRBV5-1 and TRBJ2-5; D not resolved. The CDR3 is 14 residues long. Per the germline V gene, CDR1 is SGHRS and CDR2 is YFSETQ. V lost 4 bases and J 3 bases, leaving 13 bases between the germline ends.

V usage is TRBV25-1 and J usage is TRBJ1-1, with D hard to call. Germline CDR1 is MGHDK and CDR2 is SYGVNS. The length of the CDR3 is 13 residues. The ends were cut back, 6 bases at V and 6 bases at J, with 14 bases in the middle. CDR3 amino acids: CASRARAGAEAFF. The CDR3 coding sequence is TGTGCCAGCAGGGCTCGAGCGGGCGCTGAAGCTTTCTTT.

V is TRBV7-2 and J is TRBJ2-7, with unresolved D. The V gene lost 1 base and the J gene lost 6 bases, with 10 bases spanning the gap. The CDR3 consists of 13 residues. Germline lookup yields CDR1 SGHTA and CDR2 FQGNSA. CDR3 protein: CASSLVRTGEQYF. The CDR3, as DNA: TGTGCCAGCAGCTTAGTACGGACCGGCGAGCAGTACTTC. Variable domain in full (rest from reference TRBV7-2 and TRBJ2-7): GAGVSQSPSNKVTEKGKDVELRCDPISGHTALYWYRQSLGQGLEFLIYFQGNSAPDKSGLPSDRFSAERTGGSVSTLTIQRTQQEDSAVYLCASSLVRTGEQYFGPGTRLTVT.

In this sample, this clone turned up a few times. This chain links TRBV7-2 with TRBJ1-2, with 7 bases lining up with TRBD1. This CDR3 spans 13 amino acids. CDR1 is SGHTA and CDR2 is FQGNSA in the germline V gene. The V and J ends lost 4 bases and 2 bases, in that order; junction bases with no gene match: 1. Written as DNA, the CDR3 is TGTGCCAGCAGCTCGGGACAGAACTATGGCTACACCTTC. Residues: CASSSGQNYGYTF.

The chain has TRBV7-4 and TRBJ2-3; D gene uncertain. The CDR3 consists of 13 residues. Germline V lookup: CDR1 SGHVT, CDR2 SQSDAQ. V was clipped by 5 bases and J by 4 bases, with 10 bases between them. The CDR3 sequence is CASSARRADTQYF. As DNA, the CDR3 is TGTGCCAGCAGCGCGAGAAGGGCAGATACGCAGTATTTT.

The table lists this clone with a few counts. The chain is built from TRBV7-2 and TRBJ2-7; 9 bases agree with TRBD2. Germline trimming cut 7 bases from V and 4 bases from J; bases unmatched to any gene: 8. The germline CDR1 and CDR2 sequences are SGHTA and FQGNSA. This CDR3 comprises 14 residues. Written as DNA, the CDR3 is TGTGCCAGCAACTCGGCGGGAGGGCCGTACGAGCAGTACTTC. It encodes CASNSAGGPYEQYF.

This clone was detected only a few times. The genes are TRBV7-2 and TRBJ2-7; maybe TRBD2 (5 bases). The CDR3 extends over 13 amino acids. Germline-derived CDR1 and CDR2 are SGHTA and FQGNSA. Between the trimmed V and J ends, which lost 5 bases and 4 bases, there was a span of 12 bases. Here the CDR3 reads CASSPSRGYEQYF. CDR3 coding DNA: TGTGCCAGCAGCCCTAGTCGAGGGTACGAGCAGTACTTC.

The gene calls are TRBV27 and TRBJ1-2; tentative D call: TRBD1 (5 bases). Deletions cut 4 bases from V and 4 bases from J, with 13 bases between. The germline gives CDR1 MNHEY, CDR2 SMNVEV (reference sequence). CDR3 size: 14 residues. The CDR3: CASSSTADFYGYTF. The CDR3 nucleotides read TGTGCCAGCAGTTCGACAGCCGATTTCTATGGCTACACCTTC.

This rearrangement joins TRBV28 to TRBJ2-3, with D hard to call. The CDR3 extends over 14 amino acids. Germline CDR1 MDHEN, CDR2 SYDVKM. V was trimmed by 6 bases and J by 2 bases, leaving 12 bases between them. DNA of the CDR3: TGTGCCAGCAGGGTAGGGCCGCACACAGATACGCAGTATTTT. It yields the protein CASRVGPHTDTQYF. Full variable domain (missing parts from reference TRBV28 and TRBJ2-3): DVKVTQSSRYLVKRTGEKVFLECVQDMDHENMFWYRQDPGLGLRLIYFSYDVKMKEKGDIPEGYSVSREKKERFSLILESASTNQTSMYLCASRVGPHTDTQYFGPGTRLTVL.

V usage is TRBV2 and J usage is TRBJ2-2, with D maybe TRBD1 (6 bases). The V and J ends lost 3 bases and 3 bases respectively, with 11 bases between them. Germline lookup yields CDR1 SNHLY and CDR2 FYNNEI. The CDR3 runs to 15 residues. The CDR3 region is CASSEQGRDTGELFF. CDR3 sequence (DNA): TGTGCCAGCAGTGAGCAGGGGCGGGACACCGGGGAGCTGTTTTTT.